These 32 T cell receptor beta chains originate from one sample sequenced in a study of regulatory dendritic cells for organ transplantation. TCRdb's copy holds only in-frame clones and misses some; the assay was immunoSEQ multiplex PCR. Here the sample spans around 6,000 clones, around two thirds being singletons. Sequencing was done on a sample of memory CD8+ T cells from blood. Subset noted: CD45RO+ memory T cells. These receptors originate from a human donor in good health.

Here the CDR3 reads CASSVGAGGPMDTQYF. The CDR3 DNA sequence: TGTGCCAGCAGCGTAGGTGCGGGGGGGCCGATGGATACGCAGTATTTT. V usage is TRBV9 and J usage is TRBJ2-3, with 9 bases lining up with TRBD2. The CDR3 is 16 residues long. Germline loops: CDR1 SGDLS, CDR2 YYNGEE. Trimming removed 0 bases from V and 6 bases from J; junction bases left unmatched: 8.

The chain has TRBV7-2 and TRBJ1-2, with D perhaps matching TRBD1 (5 bases). This CDR3 contains 16 residues. V gave up 6 bases and J gave up 7 bases, with 24 bases separating them. In germline, CDR1 is SGHTA, CDR2 FQGNSA. The CDR3 nucleotides read TGTGCCAGCAGTCCCGTCCCCCCCGACAGCTCGCGTGGCTACACCTTC. This translates into CASSPVPPDSSRGYTF.

The rearrangement uses TRBV7-8 and TRBJ2-7; possibly TRBD2 for D (5 bases). Germline V gene sequence: CDR1 SGHVS, CDR2 FQNEAQ. V was cut by 1 base and J by 3 bases, with 7 bases left in between. The CDR3 sequence is 13 residues long. This CDR3 is CASSLGRGYEQYF. Here the CDR3 DNA reads TGTGCCAGCAGCTTAGGTCGGGGCTACGAGCAGTACTTC.

This chain uses TRBV6-1 with TRBJ2-7; 7 nucleotides agree with TRBD2. Germline V gives CDR1 MNHNS, CDR2 SASEGT. The CDR3 runs 16 residues. With 0 bases clipped from V and 5 bases from J, the junction kept 10 bases outside the gene matches. The CDR3 region has the DNA TGTGCCAGCAGTGAAGCGATGGGGGGGAGCAGCGACGAGCAGTACTTC. Translation gives CASSEAMGGSSDEQYF.

The J gene is TRBJ2-3, the V gene TRBV5-1; possible D gene TRBD2, 7 bases. CDR1 and CDR2 from the germline V gene are SGHRS and YFSETQ. Trimming removed 9 bases from V and 2 bases from J, with 19 bases in between. This CDR3 has 15 amino acids. The CDR3 DNA sequence: TGCGCCACCCAGGAGGGGGGGGCCTACACAGATACGCAGTATTTT. Translation gives CATQEGGAYTDTQYF.

For this clone: Compared with germline, one end of the junction differs, possibly owing to a read error. The V and J genes are TRBV7-9 and TRBJ2-5; the match to TRBD2 covers 9 bases. Germline CDR1 and CDR2: SEHNR and FQNEAQ (reference sequence). The CDR3 consists of 16 residues. The CDR3 nucleotides are TGCGCCAGCAGCCAAGATGTGGGCGGGGGGGCCGAGACCCAGTACTTC. Its translation: CASSQDVGGGAETQYF.

This chain links TRBV7-3 with TRBJ2-2; 11 nucleotides agree with TRBD2. The CDR3 sequence is 15 residues long. Germline loops: CDR1 SGHTA, CDR2 FQGTGA. V lost 2 bases, J lost 6 bases, and 2 bases stayed unmatched. CDR3 DNA: TGTGCCAGCAGCTTAGTAGCGGGGGGGCCCGGGGAGCTGTTTTTT. Its translation is CASSLVAGGPGELFF.

In the case of this clone: A read error may produce the germline difference seen at one junction end. This rearrangement joins TRBV10-3 to TRBJ2-7; TRBD2 is a possible D gene (7 bases). The CDR3 loop spans 15 amino acids. Germline V gene lookup returns CDR1 ENHRY and CDR2 SYGVKD. The CDR3 sequence: CASSEYGGADYEQYF. The DNA of the CDR3 is TGTGCCAGCAGTGAATATGGGGGGGCCGACTACGAGCAGTACTTC.

The V call is TRBV19, the J call TRBJ2-1, with D uncertain. This CDR3 comprises 15 residues. Germline V lookup: CDR1 LNHDA, CDR2 SQIVND (reference sequence). V gave up 5 bases and J gave up 0 bases, with 11 bases separating them. CDR3: CASSVSWSSYNEQFF. The CDR3 DNA sequence: TGTGCCAGTAGTGTAAGTTGGAGCTCCTACAATGAGCAGTTCTTC. Supplemented by reference TRBV19 and TRBJ2-1, the full variable domain reads DGGITQSPKYLFRKEGQNVTLSCEQNLNHDAMYWYRQDPGQGLRLIYYSQIVNDFQKGDIAEGYSVSREKKESFPLTVTSAQKNPTAFYLCASSVSWSSYNEQFFGPGTRLTVL.

The chain joins TRBV5-6 to TRBJ1-1; 12 bases line up with TRBD1. After removal of 4 bases from V and 11 bases from J, the junction contained 6 bases not matched to a gene. This CDR3 region has 13 residues. CDR1 and CDR2 from the germline V gene are SGHDT and YYEEEE. The CDR3 loop is CASSLGQGAMAFF. The CDR3 DNA is TGTGCCAGCAGCCTGGGACAGGGGGCTATGGCTTTCTTT. Together with reference TRBV5-6 and TRBJ1-1, the CDR3 gives the full variable domain: DAGVTQSPTHLIKTRGQQVTLRCSPKSGHDTVSWYQQALGQGPQFIFQYYEEEERQRGNFPDRFSGHQFPNYSSELNVNALLLGDSALYLCASSLGQGAMAFFGQGTRLTVV.

The chain uses TRBV2 and TRBJ2-4; 11 bases line up with TRBD1. This CDR3 is 18 amino acids long. Germline V CDR1 and CDR2: SNHLY, FYNNEI. J lost 1 base, V lost 6 bases, and 11 bases had no gene match. DNA of the CDR3: TGTGCCAGCAGGATGGACAGGGGGCCCGCTCGGGCCAAAAACATTCAGTACTTC. Translated: CASRMDRGPARAKNIQYF.

This clone was seen only a few times. The chain couples TRBV9 to TRBJ1-1; no definite D call. V dropped 0 bases and J dropped 4 bases, with 13 bases sitting between them. The CDR3 runs to 15 residues. Germline CDR1 reads SGDLS; CDR2 reads YYNGEE. CDR3 DNA: TGTGCCAGCAGCGTAGCTATGGCGGATGGCACTGAAGCTTTCTTT. Amino acid sequence: CASSVAMADGTEAFF.

This clone was detected once. This chain links TRBV4-1 with TRBJ2-7; 8 bases fit TRBD2. The CDR3 runs to 16 residues. Germline lookup yields CDR1 MGHRA and CDR2 YSYEKL. After removal of 0 bases from V and 3 bases from J, the junction contained 7 bases not matched to a gene. The CDR3 sequence: CASSQDSGNVYYEQYF. The CDR3 DNA sequence: TGCGCCAGCAGCCAAGATAGCGGGAATGTGTACTACGAGCAGTACTTC.

In regard to this clone: Relative to the germline gene, one junction end is altered; a read error may explain this. The identical CDR3 is also encoded by other nucleotide sequences in the sample. The chain combines TRBV4-3 with TRBJ1-1, with D tentatively TRBD1 (6 bases). The CDR3 consists of 16 residues. CDR1 and CDR2 (germline): LGHNA, YSLEER. Written as DNA, the CDR3 is TGCGCCAGCAGCCAATCCCGGACAGTCATGAACACTGAAGCCTTCTTT. This sequence encodes CASSQSRTVMNTEAFF.

The chain joins TRBV19 to TRBJ2-5; 7 positions agree with TRBD1. Germline CDR1 reads LNHDA; CDR2 reads SQIVND (reference sequence). The CDR3 spans 17 residues. V trimming: 0 bases; J trimming: 5 bases; junction bases outside the gene matches: 12. The CDR3 region has the DNA TGTGCCAGTAGTATAGATAAGGAGCAGGGGGATTGGGAGACCCAGTACTTC. Protein: CASSIDKEQGDWETQYF.

The chain employs TRBV6-5 and TRBJ2-5; TRBD2 is a possible D gene (6 bases). This CDR3 region has 15 residues. V lost 0 bases to trimming and J lost 9 bases, with 17 bases between them. Per the germline V gene, CDR1 is MNHEY and CDR2 is SVGAGI. The CDR3, as DNA: TGTGCCAGCAGTTACTCGAAAGTTAGCGGAAAGCCCCAGTACTTC. Protein sequence: CASSYSKVSGKPQYF.

There are a few counts of this clone. V and J are TRBV5-6 and TRBJ2-3; D not resolved. CDR1 and CDR2 from the germline V gene are SGHDT and YYEEEE. Trimming took 4 bases from V and 3 from J, leaving 15 bases between them. This CDR3 is built from 15 residues. The CDR3 nucleotides read TGTGCCAGCAGCCCACTCCTCGTGGAGACAGATACGCAGTATTTT. This codes for CASSPLLVETDTQYF.

This sequence joins TRBV20-1 and TRBJ2-2; perhaps TRBD2 as D (5 bases). Trimming removed 7 bases from V and 7 bases from J, with 10 bases in between. Germline lookup yields CDR1 DFQATT and CDR2 SNEGSKA (reference sequence). This CDR3 contains 11 residues. The CDR3 region is CSVPRGGELFF. In DNA form, the CDR3 reads TGCAGTGTCCCCCGGGGCGGGGAGCTGTTTTTT.

The chain has TRBV4-3 and TRBJ2-1, with 7 bases identical to TRBD1. The CDR3 runs 16 residues. The V and J ends lost 0 bases and 6 bases, in that order; junction bases with no gene match: 8. In germline, CDR1 is LGHNA, CDR2 YSLEER. The DNA of the CDR3 is TGCGCCAGCAGCCAAGATTGGATACACAGGGGCAATGAGCAGTTCTTC. It codes for CASSQDWIHRGNEQFF.

This clone was counted a few times. This chain joins TRBV27 and TRBJ2-5, with TRBD2 matching over 11 bases. Germline CDR1 reads MNHEY; CDR2 reads SMNVEV (reference sequence). CDR3 length: 16 amino acids. V lost 4 bases and J lost 10; bases outside the gene matches: 14. Here the CDR3 DNA reads TGTGCCAGCAGTTCGAATCCCTCTAGCGGGAGGCCTCTCCAGTACTTC. Translated, it gives CASSSNPSSGRPLQYF.

This chain uses TRBV11-3 with TRBJ1-3; maybe TRBD1 (5 bases). This CDR3 is 16 amino acids long. V lost 4 bases and J 0 bases, leaving 13 bases between the germline ends. The V gene's germline CDR1 is SGHNT and CDR2 YENEEA. CDR3 amino acids: CASSYPGYSSGNTIYF. The CDR3 nucleotides read TGTGCCAGCAGCTACCCAGGGTATTCCTCTGGAAACACCATATATTTT.

This sequence joins TRBV7-9 and TRBJ2-7, with D tentatively TRBD1 (6 bases). CDR3 length equals 19 residues. The V end was cut by 5 bases, the J end by 3 bases, with 29 bases between. Germline CDR1 and CDR2: SEHNR and FQNEAQ (reference sequence). The CDR3 here is CASSPDPTGRQFGGYEQYF. The DNA of the CDR3 is TGTGCCAGCAGCCCAGACCCGACAGGTCGCCAATTTGGAGGCTACGAGCAGTACTTC.

The V gene is TRBV7-8, the J gene TRBJ1-2; D call uncertain. Trimming cost V 1 base and J 3 bases, with 12 bases left between them. Germline CDR1 SGHVS, CDR2 FQNEAQ. The CDR3 contains 15 residues. The chain's CDR3 is CASSLESAEDYGYTF. CDR3 nucleotide sequence: TGTGCCAGCAGCTTAGAATCGGCCGAGGACTATGGCTACACCTTC.

The V gene is TRBV5-1, the J gene TRBJ1-2; 7 bases match TRBD1. From germline, CDR1 is SGHRS and CDR2 YFSETQ. This CDR3 contains 13 residues. V lost 1 base to trimming and J lost 8 bases; unmatched junction nucleotides: 5. CDR3 DNA sequence: TGCGCCAGCAGCTTGACAGGGGTCGGGGGCTACACCTTC. Amino acids: CASSLTGVGGYTF.

The chain is built from TRBV5-4 and TRBJ2-7, with TRBD1 as a possible D gene (6 bases). Trimming removed 0 bases at V and 2 bases at J, with 6 bases between. This CDR3 region has 13 residues. Per germline, CDR1 SGHNT and CDR2 YYREEE (reference sequence). The CDR3 spells CASSLDRAYEQYF. DNA of the CDR3: TGTGCCAGCAGCTTGGACAGGGCCTACGAGCAGTACTTC.

V gene TRBV6-1 combines with J gene TRBJ2-7; 7 bases match TRBD1. The CDR3 totals 18 residues. Unmatched junction bases numbered 21, after V lost 4 bases and J lost 6 bases. CDR1 is MNHNS, CDR2 SASEGT, per germline. The CDR3 is CASSGPKWGTDETSEQYF. CDR3 coding DNA: TGTGCCAGCAGTGGCCCGAAGTGGGGGACAGATGAAACTTCCGAGCAGTACTTC.

This clone has only a few counts. The V and J genes are TRBV5-4 and TRBJ1-1; D uncertain. V gave up 4 bases and J gave up 1 base, with 11 bases separating them. The CDR3 consists of 14 residues. Germline CDR1 SGHNT, CDR2 YYREEE (reference sequence). The CDR3 DNA follows: TGTGCCAGCAGCCGAAGCCAGGAGAACACTGAAGCTTTCTTT. Its translation: CASSRSQENTEAFF. Based on the CDR3 plus reference TRBV5-4 and TRBJ1-1, the full variable domain is ETGVTQSPTHLIKTRGQQVTLRCSSQSGHNTVSWYQQALGQGPQFIFQYYREEENGRGNFPPRFSGLQFPNYSSELNVNALELDDSALYLCASSRSQENTEAFFGQGTRLTVV.

The rearrangement links TRBV7-9 to TRBJ1-3; no definite D call. Germline V gene sequence: CDR1 SEHNR, CDR2 FQNEAQ (reference sequence). This CDR3 contains 15 residues. The V gene lost 5 bases and the J gene lost 0 bases, with 11 bases spanning the gap. In DNA, the CDR3 is TGTGCCAGCAGCCCAAGCGAGTTCTCTGGAAACACCATATATTTT. Amino acid sequence: CASSPSEFSGNTIYF.

This clone has only one observation. The gene calls are TRBV4-2 and TRBJ2-1; D gene unclear. The germline CDR1 and CDR2 sequences are LGHNA and YNFKEQ. CDR3 length: 12 residues. Between the trimmed V and J ends, which lost 5 bases and 7 bases, there was a span of 9 bases. The CDR3 nucleotides read TGTGCCAGCAGCGTCCCCCCGAATGAGCAGTTCTTC. It yields the protein CASSVPPNEQFF.

The CDR3 DNA reads TGTGCCAGCAGTGACTCGAATGCGGGAGGCTACACCTTC. Its protein product is CASSDSNAGGYTF. The chain joins TRBV6-4 to TRBJ1-2; unclear D gene. Germline loops: CDR1 MRHNA, CDR2 SNTAGT. V was clipped by 0 bases and J by 8 bases, with 10 bases between them. This CDR3 contains 13 residues.

The chain recombines TRBV19 with TRBJ1-1; 9 bases fit TRBD1. Trimming cost V 3 bases and J 5 bases; bases outside gene matches: 7. The CDR3 extends over 15 amino acids. CDR1 LNHDA and CDR2 SQIVND come from the germline V gene (reference sequence). The CDR3 loop reads CASSIYGTGQTEAFF. In DNA form, the CDR3 reads TGTGCCAGTAGTATTTACGGGACAGGGCAGACTGAAGCTTTCTTT.

V gene TRBV5-6 combines with J gene TRBJ2-3; 11 bases map to TRBD1. In germline, CDR1 is SGHDT, CDR2 YYEEEE. This CDR3 contains 16 residues. With V trimmed by 5 bases and J by 3 bases, 8 bases remained unmatched. The CDR3 here is CASRAGTGGLTDTQYF. In DNA, the CDR3 is TGTGCCAGCAGGGCTGGGACAGGGGGGTTGACAGATACGCAGTATTTT.